These T cell receptor beta chains were read from a single sample in a study of T cell changes during pregnancy in multiple sclerosis. TCRdb keeps only in-frame clones here, not all; method: immunoSEQ multiplex PCR. The data contain about 48,000 clones, about 90% of them singletons. Sequencing was performed on CD4+ T cells from peripheral blood mononuclear cells, taken in the second trimester of pregnancy. All receptors come from a female donor with multiple sclerosis, enrolled in a pregnancy study. CDR3s include the opening cysteine and the closing phenylalanine or tryptophan. Fields, in order: V gene, CDR3 protein.

>TRBV5-6
CASSLRTASSGYTF
>TRBV12-5
CASGLGTSSGYNEQFF
>TRBV11-3
CASSVGTSGDVETQYF
>TRBV5-6
CASSLTGGSGNTIYF
>TRBV18
CASSPNRDSNYEQYF
>TRBV30
CAWSVIWAAEQYF
>TRBV6-5
CASTNSGTGEQYF
>TRBV7-9
CASSLLGNTEAFF
>TRBV9
CASSALQGYGYTF
>TRBV19
CASSMGADTGELFF
>TRBV6-4
CASRRLAGDQETQYF
>TRBV7-9
CASSFERAGARYEQYF
>TRBV10-3
CAISDGTSGTTDTQYF
>TRBV10-3
CAISETDRGRNTEAFF
>TRBV5-5
CASSLTGRYNEQFF
>TRBV10-3
CAISGQGGETQYF
>TRBV7-8
CASSLRTSGSYEQYF
>TRBV27
CASSLLAQTPGELFF
>TRBV5-4
CASSLARGREAFF
>TRBV5-1
CASSKGLAGVLENTGELFF
>TRBV19
CASSTSTGGNIQYF
>TRBV2
CASSEGPGGPARYF
>TRBV2
CASQNNRGGDTQYF
>TRBV4-2
CASSFSAGGGGNEQFF
>TRBV14
CASSHRLGTRLYNEQFF
>TRBV28
CASRPGWAEAFF
>TRBV9
CASSVGGRDTEAFF
>TRBV6-1
CASSAGTGREKLFF
>TRBV10-3
CAIRLGSGANVLTF
>TRBV7-9
CASSSFRTGGPLGGYTF
>TRBV5-1
CASSPGSEANEKLFF
>TRBV2
CASSPDREGYTF
>TRBV6-1
CASSSGQMNTEAFF
>TRBV9
CASSRNAGRKDEQFF
>TRBV6-1
CASSVTSGARGYTF
>TRBV18
CASSPVSGRFSTDTQYF
>TRBV25-1
CASSDPRYTYEQYF
>TRBV5-6
CASSTRAGSRTDTQYF
>TRBV10-2
CASSLDGLSNQPQHF
>TRBV6-1
CASSDGTGYYEQYF